This TCR beta chain came from a study of cytomegalovirus exposure and HLA in healthy donors. The trim removed 4 bases at V and 5 bases at J, leaving 10 bases unmatched. There are 14 residues in the CDR3. Germline CDR1 and CDR2: SQVTM and ANQGSEA. The donors (healthy individuals) were bone marrow donors. In the PCR, 60 Vbeta and 13 Jbeta primers were used. Clones were read by immunoSEQ multiplex PCR, and TCRdb kept only the in-frame ones, dropping some. The profile shows around 65,000 clones, approximately 64% of them singletons. This sequence was found in a man aged 35-49 years in good health and CMV-seropositive. This sequence joins TRBV29-1 and TRBJ2-5, with 7 bases fitting TRBD2. The sequenced sample was PBMCs. The CDR3 is CSVGSFPGGETQYF. The CDR3 DNA follows: TGCAGCGTTGGAAGTTTTCCCGGGGGGGAGACCCAGTACTTC.